This T cell receptor beta chain originates from a study of CD8 T cells in Susac syndrome. CDR1 is DFQATT, CDR2 SNEGSKA, per germline (reference sequence). The V and J ends lost 6 bases and 7 bases respectively, with 11 bases between them. The CDR3 is 11 residues long. Random hexamers were used to reverse transcribe an amount of roughly 0.45 to 1 ug RNA. From the immunoSEQ multiplex PCR reads, TCRdb called clonotypes with MiXCR, one entry per CDR3 protein. The table shows some 90,000 distinct CDR3 sequences, with over 80% occurring only once. The chain recombines TRBV20-1 with TRBJ2-3; D is undetermined. The sequence was obtained from a human donor in good health. Input material: CD8+ T cells from PBMCs. The CDR3 DNA sequence: TGCAGTGCCGGCGATACTCATACGCAGTATTTT. Protein: CSAGDTHTQYF.